The 15 T cell receptor beta chains given below trace back to one sample, sequenced in a study of cytomegalovirus exposure and HLA in healthy donors. 13 Jbeta primers and 60 Vbeta primers were used for the PCR. Clones were read by immunoSEQ multiplex PCR, and TCRdb kept only the in-frame ones, dropping some. Of 80,000 or so clones listed, 72% are singletons. The sample consisted of PBMCs. These receptors all come from a woman in her forties in good health and CMV-seropositive.

V and J are TRBV4-3 and TRBJ1-5; D is uncertain. V lost 0 bases and J 4 bases, leaving 13 bases between the germline ends. Germline assignment: CDR1 LGHNA and CDR2 YSLEER. The CDR3 contains 16 residues. The CDR3 bases are TGCGCCAGCAGCCAAGATTGGTCCCCGGGGAATCAGCCCCAGCATTTT. It encodes CASSQDWSPGNQPQHF.

The rearrangement links TRBV4-1 to TRBJ1-1; possible D gene TRBD1, 6 bases. The CDR3 runs to 16 residues. V gave up 3 bases and J gave up 0 bases, with 14 bases separating them. Germline loops: CDR1 MGHRA, CDR2 YSYEKL. Here the CDR3 DNA reads TGCGCCAGCAGCCATTCTACAGGGCGAATGAACACTGAAGCTTTCTTT. It is translated as CASSHSTGRMNTEAFF.

The chain recombines TRBV19 with TRBJ1-4, with D unresolved. V was shortened by 3 bases and J by 2 bases, with 13 bases between the two germline ends. CDR1 is LNHDA, CDR2 SQIVND, per germline (reference sequence). The CDR3 has 16 amino acids. CDR3 coding DNA: TGTGCCAGTAGTATTTTGTTGGGCTCGACTAATGAAAAACTGTTTTTT. Translation: CASSILLGSTNEKLFF.

This clone was recorded only once. The gene calls are TRBV28 and TRBJ2-7; the match to TRBD1 covers 8 bases. V lost 6 bases and J lost 5; bases outside the gene matches: 6. CDR1 is MDHEN, CDR2 SYDVKM, per germline. CDR3 length: 13 residues. In DNA form, the CDR3 reads TGTGCCAGCAGAGACAGGGGAATTAACGAGCAGTACTTC. Encoded protein: CASRDRGINEQYF.

This clone was recorded a few times. V is TRBV7-9 and J is TRBJ1-4; the D gene is possibly TRBD1 (5 bases). Germline V gives CDR1 SEHNR, CDR2 FQNEAQ (reference sequence). V was cut by 5 bases and J by 10 bases, with 17 bases left in between. CDR3 length equals 14 residues. CDR3 DNA: TGTGCCAGCAGCCCGCAGGGAGGGGTAGCAAAACTGTTTTTT. Encoded protein: CASSPQGGVAKLFF.

This sequence joins TRBV18 and TRBJ1-6, with 9 bases aligning to TRBD1. J lost 8 bases, V lost 6 bases, and 5 bases had no gene match. CDR1 KGHSH and CDR2 LQKENI come from the germline V gene. The CDR3 is 14 residues long. The CDR3 DNA follows: TGTGCCAGCTCTACCGGGACAGGGTATTCACCCCTCCACTTT. This encodes CASSTGTGYSPLHF.

V is TRBV5-1 and J is TRBJ1-6; a weak D match, TRBD1 (6 bases). The CDR3 spans 15 residues. The germline V gene encodes CDR1 SGHRS and CDR2 YFSETQ. V lost 0 bases to trimming and J lost 5 bases, with 9 bases between them. CDR3 sequence reads: CASSLAAGDNSPLHF. For the CDR3, the DNA is TGCGCCAGCAGCTTGGCAGCAGGGGATAATTCACCCCTCCACTTT.

The rearrangement links TRBV6-1 to TRBJ2-2, with D perhaps matching TRBD1 (5 bases). Trimming took off 6 bases at V and 0 bases at J, with 8 bases between the two ends. This CDR3 comprises 14 residues. Germline V gene data show CDR1 as MNHNS and CDR2 as SASEGT. CDR3 in amino acids: CASRGPTNTGELFF. The CDR3 DNA reads TGTGCCAGCAGGGGGCCCACGAACACCGGGGAGCTGTTTTTT.

This chain joins TRBV30 and TRBJ2-1, with 8 bases lining up with TRBD2. Germline V gives CDR1 GTSNPN, CDR2 SVGIG (reference sequence). The CDR3 consists of 14 residues. J was trimmed by 12 bases and V by 2 bases; bases with no gene match: 12. DNA for the CDR3: TGTGCCTGGAGTAGCGGGGGTAATACAATGAGGCAGTTCTTC. Translating gives CAWSSGGNTMRQFF.

This clone appeared once. The V gene is TRBV7-2, the J gene TRBJ2-7; 9 positions agree with TRBD1. Germline V lookup: CDR1 SGHTA, CDR2 FQGNSA. CDR3 length: 14 amino acids. V shed 8 bases and J 3 bases; nucleotides not matched to a gene: 8. CDR3: CASRWGQGSYEQYF. In DNA form, the CDR3 reads TGTGCCAGCCGTTGGGGACAGGGAAGCTACGAGCAGTACTTC.

The rearrangement uses TRBV25-1 and TRBJ2-5; 8 nucleotides agree with TRBD2. J was trimmed by 7 bases and V by 6 bases; bases with no gene match: 10. The CDR3 runs to 14 residues. The germline CDR1 and CDR2 sequences are MGHDK and SYGVNS. The chain's CDR3 is CASRSGGQWGTQYF. The CDR3 DNA is TGTGCCAGCAGGAGCGGGGGCCAATGGGGGACCCAGTACTTC.

The chain recombines TRBV27 with TRBJ2-7; tentative D call: TRBD1 (6 bases). Trimming took off 6 bases at V and 8 bases at J, with 26 bases between the two ends. Per the germline V gene, CDR1 is MNHEY and CDR2 is SMNVEV (reference sequence). The CDR3 covers 16 residues. CDR3 loop: CASRPSGQQGAYQQYF. CDR3 coding DNA: TGTGCCAGCAGACCTTCGGGACAACAAGGGGCATACCAGCAGTACTTC.

This rearrangement joins TRBV5-1 to TRBJ1-2; TRBD1 is a possible D gene (5 bases). This CDR3 is 14 amino acids long. Trimming left V 0 bases short and J 2 bases short, with 8 bases between. CDR1 is SGHRS and CDR2 is YFSETQ in the germline V gene. The CDR3 nucleotides read TGCGCCAGCAGCTTGGGGCAGGGAAACTATGGCTACACCTTC. It specifies CASSLGQGNYGYTF.

J is TRBJ1-2 and V is TRBV6-5; D ambiguous. Germline V gene data show CDR1 as MNHEY and CDR2 as SVGAGI. This CDR3 has 14 residues. Trimming shortened V by 5 bases and J by 7 bases, and 17 bases separated the two germline ends. CDR3 in DNA: TGTGCCAGCAGTGAAAGCTCCGGGGTTGCTGGCTACACCTTC. Its translation: CASSESSGVAGYTF.

This sequence joins TRBV29-1 and TRBJ2-6; TRBD1 might be the D (5 bases). The CDR3 has 16 amino acids. The germline V and J ends were trimmed by 7 bases and 0 bases, with 16 bases remaining between them. Germline V gives CDR1 SQVTM, CDR2 ANQGSEA. The CDR3 region has the DNA TGCAGCGGACTCCAGGTACAGGACTCTGGGGCCAACGTCCTGACTTTC. Encoded protein: CSGLQVQDSGANVLTF.